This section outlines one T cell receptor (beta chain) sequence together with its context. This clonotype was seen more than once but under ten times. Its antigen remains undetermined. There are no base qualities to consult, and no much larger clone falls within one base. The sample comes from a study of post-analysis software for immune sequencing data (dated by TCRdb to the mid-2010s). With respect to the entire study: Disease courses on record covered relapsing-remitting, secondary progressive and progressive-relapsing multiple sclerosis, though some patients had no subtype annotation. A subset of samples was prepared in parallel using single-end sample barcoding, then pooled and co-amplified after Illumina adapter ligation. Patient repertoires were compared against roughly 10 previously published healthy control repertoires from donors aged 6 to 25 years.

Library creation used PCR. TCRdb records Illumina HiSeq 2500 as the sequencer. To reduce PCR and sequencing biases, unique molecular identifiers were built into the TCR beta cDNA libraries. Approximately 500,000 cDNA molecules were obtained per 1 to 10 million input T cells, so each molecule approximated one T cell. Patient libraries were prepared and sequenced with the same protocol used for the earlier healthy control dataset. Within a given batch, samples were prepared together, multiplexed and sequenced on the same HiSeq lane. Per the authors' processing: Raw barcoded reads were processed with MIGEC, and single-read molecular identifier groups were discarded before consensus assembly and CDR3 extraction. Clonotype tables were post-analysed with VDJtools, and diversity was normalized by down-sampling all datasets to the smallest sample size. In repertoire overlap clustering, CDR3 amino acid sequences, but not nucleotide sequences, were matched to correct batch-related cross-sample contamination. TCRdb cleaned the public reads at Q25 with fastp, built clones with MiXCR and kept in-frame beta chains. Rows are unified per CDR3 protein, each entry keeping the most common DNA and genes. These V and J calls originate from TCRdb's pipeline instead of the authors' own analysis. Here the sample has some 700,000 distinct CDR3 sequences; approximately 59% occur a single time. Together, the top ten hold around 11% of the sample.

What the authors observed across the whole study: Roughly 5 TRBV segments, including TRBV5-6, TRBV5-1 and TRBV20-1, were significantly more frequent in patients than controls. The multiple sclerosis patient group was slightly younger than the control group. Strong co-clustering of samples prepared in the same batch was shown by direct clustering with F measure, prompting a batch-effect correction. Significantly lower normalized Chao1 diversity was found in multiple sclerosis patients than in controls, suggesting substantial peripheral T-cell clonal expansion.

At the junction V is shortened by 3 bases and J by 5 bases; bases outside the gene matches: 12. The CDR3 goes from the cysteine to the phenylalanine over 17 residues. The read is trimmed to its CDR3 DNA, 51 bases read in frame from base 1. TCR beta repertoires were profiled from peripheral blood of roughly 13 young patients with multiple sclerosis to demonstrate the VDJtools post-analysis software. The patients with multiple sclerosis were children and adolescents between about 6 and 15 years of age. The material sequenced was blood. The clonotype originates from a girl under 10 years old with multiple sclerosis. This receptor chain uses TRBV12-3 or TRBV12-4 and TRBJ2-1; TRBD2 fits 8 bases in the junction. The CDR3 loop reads CASSLILGAGGHNEQFF. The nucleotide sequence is TGTGCCAGCAGTTTGATTCTTGGGGCGGGAGGCCACAATGAGCAGTTCTTC.